This entry features one T cell receptor (beta chain) sequence. Profiling relied on immunoSEQ multiplex PCR, and the TCRdb table lists in-frame clones only, not all of them. The data show about 39,000 clones, with around four fifths seen just once and 20% to 25% held by the top ten. The record originates from a study of control samples from healthy donors and cancer patients. The CDR3 runs 12 residues. The germline V gene has CDR1 MNHEY and CDR2 SMNVEV (reference sequence). The germline V and J ends were trimmed by 5 bases and 10 bases, with 12 bases remaining between them. This receptor was taken from a woman aged 55-69 years with lung cancer. J is TRBJ2-1 and V is TRBV27; D remains unclear. The sequenced sample consisted of PBMCs. The CDR3 bases are TGTGCCAGCAGTCCTATTCTGGGGGAGCAGTTCTTC. It yields the protein CASSPILGEQFF.